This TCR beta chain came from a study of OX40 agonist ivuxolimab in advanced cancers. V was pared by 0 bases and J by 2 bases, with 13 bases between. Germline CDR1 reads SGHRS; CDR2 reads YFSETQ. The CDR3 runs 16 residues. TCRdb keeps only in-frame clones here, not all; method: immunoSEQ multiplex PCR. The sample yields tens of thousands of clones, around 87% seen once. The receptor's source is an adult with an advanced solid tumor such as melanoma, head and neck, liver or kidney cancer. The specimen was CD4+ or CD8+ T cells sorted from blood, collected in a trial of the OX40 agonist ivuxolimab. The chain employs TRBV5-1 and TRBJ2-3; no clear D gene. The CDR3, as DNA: TGCGCCAGCAGCTTGGAAGGGCGGATGAACACAGATACGCAGTATTTT. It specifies CASSLEGRMNTDTQYF.